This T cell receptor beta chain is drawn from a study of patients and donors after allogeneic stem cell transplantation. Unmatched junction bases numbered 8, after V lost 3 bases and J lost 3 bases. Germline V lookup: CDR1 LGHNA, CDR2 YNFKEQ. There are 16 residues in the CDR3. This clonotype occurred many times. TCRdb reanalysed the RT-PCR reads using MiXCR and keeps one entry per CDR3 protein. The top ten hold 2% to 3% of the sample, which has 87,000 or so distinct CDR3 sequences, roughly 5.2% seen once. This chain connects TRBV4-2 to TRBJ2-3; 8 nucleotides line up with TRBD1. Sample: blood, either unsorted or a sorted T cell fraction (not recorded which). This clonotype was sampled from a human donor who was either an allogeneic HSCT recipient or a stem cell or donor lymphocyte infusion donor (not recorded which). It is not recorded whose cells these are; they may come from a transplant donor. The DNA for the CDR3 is TGTGCCAGCAGCCATACCGGGACAGGTAGAACAGATACGCAGTATTTT. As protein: CASSHTGTGRTDTQYF.